The next 20 T cell receptor beta chains were all read from a single sample in a study of molecular identifiers for immune sequencing clone quantification. TCRdb reprocessed the PCR reads with MiXCR, giving one entry per CDR3 protein. The sample holds about 640,000 distinct CDR3 sequences; 15% to 20% are singletons and the top ten take around 0.86%. Material for sequencing was naive CD8+ T cells from blood, with Jurkat cell RNA spiked in. The subset: FACS-sorted CD8+CD4-CCR7+CD45RA+ naive T cells. The receptors were gathered from a human donor in good health. Some libraries in this study had Jurkat cell RNA spiked in.

This clonotype was observed a few times. The V gene is TRBV12-3 or TRBV12-4, the J gene TRBJ2-1; D gene ambiguous. The CDR3 covers 17 residues. The V end lost 5 bases, the J end lost 7 bases, and 24 bases lay between the germline ends. CDR3 region: CASSGDAAMSAVNEQFF. CDR3 DNA sequence: TGTGCCAGCAGTGGCGACGCGGCTATGAGCGCCGTGAATGAGCAGTTCTTC.

There are many counts of this clonotype. The rearrangement joins TRBV6-5 to TRBJ1-1; no reliable D call. The CDR3 has 13 amino acids. In germline, CDR1 is MNHEY, CDR2 SVGAGI. Trimming pared 11 bases from V and 1 base from J, leaving 14 bases between. CDR3 loop: CAVQGSWNTEAFF. For the CDR3, the DNA is TGTGCCGTGCAAGGGTCCTGGAACACTGAAGCTTTCTTT.

The V gene is TRBV6-5, the J gene TRBJ2-7; 7 bases agree with TRBD1. The germline V gene encodes CDR1 MNHEY and CDR2 SVGAGI. The V segment lost 2 bases and the J segment 5 bases; nucleotides outside the gene matches: 6. The CDR3 contains 14 residues. The CDR3 here is CASSYRQGAHEQYF. CDR3 nucleotides: TGTGCCAGCAGTTACCGACAGGGAGCCCACGAGCAGTACTTC.

This clonotype was seen at least ten times. Germline and junction disagree at one end, which may indicate a read error. The V and J genes are TRBV10-1 and TRBJ2-7; D gene unclear. Germline values: CDR1 WNHNN, CDR2 SYGVQD (reference sequence). The CDR3 sequence is 15 residues long. The CDR3 protein is CASSESSTADYGQYF. In nucleotides, the CDR3 is TGCGCCAGCAGTGAATCTTCGACTGCGGATTACGGGCAGTACTTC.

This clonotype was observed at least ten times. The rearrangement joins TRBV11-2 to TRBJ2-3; D not resolved. CDR1 and CDR2 (germline): SGHAT, FQNNGV. Trimming took 3 bases from V and 0 from J, leaving 13 bases between them. The CDR3 runs 16 residues. The CDR3 DNA reads as TGTGCCAGCAGCTTCTCAGCAGGTTATAGCACAGATACGCAGTATTTT. Encoded protein: CASSFSAGYSTDTQYF.

Many counts were recorded for this clonotype. The rearrangement links TRBV19 to TRBJ2-5, with a possible D match to TRBD1 (5 bases). The length of the CDR3 is 12 residues. V lost 9 bases and J 5 bases, leaving 13 bases between the germline ends. Germline V gene sequence: CDR1 LNHDA, CDR2 SQIVND (reference sequence). The CDR3, as DNA: TGTGCCAGCAGCTCTTGGGGCGAGACCCAGTACTTC. Protein product: CASSSWGETQYF.

Many counts were recorded for this clonotype. The chain carries TRBV4-1 and TRBJ1-1, with 7 bases lining up with TRBD1. The V and J ends lost 4 bases and 11 bases, in that order; junction bases with no gene match: 13. This CDR3 is 14 amino acids long. Germline V gene sequence: CDR1 MGHRA, CDR2 YSYEKL. In nucleotides, the CDR3 is TGCGCCAGCAGCCCCTCCGGCGGGGCAGGGGGGGCTTTCTTT. It codes for CASSPSGGAGGAFF.

This clonotype has ten or more counts. The chain has TRBV30 and TRBJ1-5, with D unclear. Looked up from germline, CDR1 is GTSNPN and CDR2 is SVGIG (reference sequence). CDR3 size: 15 residues. Deletions cut 2 bases from V and 0 bases from J, with 11 bases between. CDR3 amino acids: CAWSSREYSNQPQHF. The CDR3 region has the DNA TGTGCCTGGAGTTCCCGGGAGTATAGCAATCAGCCCCAGCATTTT.

This clonotype was seen many times. The gene calls are TRBV25-1 and TRBJ1-1; maybe TRBD1 (6 bases). This CDR3 region has 14 residues. From germline, CDR1 is MGHDK and CDR2 SYGVNS. V lost 2 bases, J lost 4 bases, and 11 bases lay in between. CDR3 DNA sequence: TGTGCCAGCAGTGAAGGGGGGCTTGGCACTGAAGCTTTCTTT. Protein sequence: CASSEGGLGTEAFF.

This clonotype was seen repeatedly, ten times or more. The chain combines TRBV7-9 with TRBJ2-5; TRBD2 matches at 7 bases. V trimming: 4 bases; J trimming: 5 bases; junction bases outside the gene matches: 22. The CDR3 consists of 19 residues. Germline V gene lookup returns CDR1 SEHNR and CDR2 FQNEAQ (reference sequence). CDR3 coding DNA: TGTGCCAGCAGCTGGACCGACAGTATCGGGGGGTTAGGTGAGGAGACCCAGTACTTC. Translated: CASSWTDSIGGLGEETQYF.

In regard to this clonotype: It may be a read error: a sequence one base away is much more abundant. This chain uses TRBV28 with TRBJ2-3, with 7 bases fitting TRBD2. The CDR3 contains 15 residues. With 7 bases clipped from V and 10 bases from J, the junction kept 17 bases outside the gene matches. CDR1 MDHEN and CDR2 SYDVKM come from the germline V gene. Written as DNA, the CDR3 is TGTGCCAGCAACAGACTTTTATTAACTGGGGGGGCGCAGTATTTT. Its protein product is CASNRLLLTGGAQYF.

There are many counts of this clonotype. The chain carries TRBV6-5 and TRBJ2-2, with D maybe TRBD1 (6 bases). The CDR3 extends over 16 amino acids. CDR1 MNHEY and CDR2 SVGAGI come from the germline V gene. The ends were cut back, 2 bases at V and 4 bases at J, with 14 bases in the middle. The CDR3 here is CASSYTTGLGTGELFF. CDR3 DNA sequence: TGTGCCAGCAGTTACACTACAGGGTTGGGCACCGGGGAGCTGTTTTTT.

CDR3 nucleotides: TGTGCCAGCAGGACCGGGACAGGCGCTAACTATGGCTACACCTTC. It specifies CASRTGTGANYGYTF. This chain connects TRBV27 to TRBJ1-2; 8 nucleotides agree with TRBD1. The CDR3 has 15 amino acids. V lost 6 bases and J lost 0; bases outside the gene matches: 6. Germline values: CDR1 MNHEY, CDR2 SMNVEV (reference sequence).

This clonotype was detected ten times or more. The chain carries TRBV7-9 and TRBJ2-1; D is ambiguous. The V gene lost 1 base and the J gene lost 8 bases, with 3 bases spanning the gap. Germline CDR1 SEHNR, CDR2 FQNEAQ (reference sequence). The CDR3 runs to 11 residues. The CDR3 spells CASSLGDEQFF. The DNA of the CDR3 is TGTGCCAGCAGCTTAGGAGATGAGCAGTTCTTC.

V and J are TRBV11-2 and TRBJ2-7, with D unclear. Trimming shortened V by 6 bases and J by 4 bases, and 16 bases separated the two germline ends. Germline V gene lookup returns CDR1 SGHAT and CDR2 FQNNGV. The CDR3 covers 14 residues. CDR3: CASSLVVSPYEQYF. CDR3 DNA: TGTGCCAGCAGTCTAGTGGTGAGCCCGTACGAGCAGTACTTC.

This clonotype was picked up many times. The chain carries TRBV5-4 and TRBJ2-5, with 11 bases that match TRBD2. With V trimmed by 0 bases and J by 5 bases, 9 bases remained unmatched. The CDR3 sequence is 17 residues long. CDR1 and CDR2 from the germline V gene are SGHNT and YYREEE (reference sequence). Here the CDR3 reads CASSLVGSGRARETQYF. Written as DNA, the CDR3 is TGTGCCAGCAGCTTGGTTGGTAGCGGGAGGGCGCGGGAGACCCAGTACTTC.

A remark on this clonotype: Possible read error: a much larger clone is one base away. This CDR3 reads CVTSREGTGELFF. The CDR3 nucleotides are TGTGTCACCAGTCGGGAAGGGACCGGGGAGCTGTTTTTT. The V call is TRBV24-1, the J call TRBJ2-2; TRBD2 might be the D (5 bases). CDR3 length equals 13 residues. The germline V gene encodes CDR1 KGHDR and CDR2 SFDVKD.

Worth noting for this clonotype: This may stem from a read error, because a much larger clone lies one nucleotide away. Since the CDR3 does not end with the conserved phenylalanine or tryptophan, this likely comes from a read error. The chain links TRBV12-3 or TRBV12-4 to TRBJ1-2; D perhaps matches TRBD1 (5 bases). The CDR3 sequence is 15 residues long. With 5 bases removed from V and 8 bases from J, the gap between germline ends came to 21 bases. The CDR3 DNA reads TGTGCCAGCAGTCTACCGGGACGCCCTCTGTACGGCTACACCCTC. Encoded protein: CASSLPGRPLYGYTL.

This clonotype appeared many times. This chain links TRBV24-1 with TRBJ2-3; 8 positions agree with TRBD2. J gave up 2 bases and V 4 bases, and 10 bases lay outside the gene matches. The CDR3 runs to 17 residues. Germline loops: CDR1 KGHDR, CDR2 SFDVKD. This CDR3 reads CATSDYLAGLSTDTQYF. The DNA of the CDR3 is TGTGCCACCAGTGACTACCTAGCGGGTCTCTCCACAGATACGCAGTATTTT.

With respect to this clonotype: This may come from a read error, since a much larger clone is one base off. V usage is TRBV14 and J usage is TRBJ2-6; no clear D gene. The CDR3 is 15 amino acids. Germline-derived CDR1 and CDR2 are SGHDN and FVKESK. The V end was cut by 4 bases, the J end by 2 bases, with 9 bases between. CDR3 DNA sequence: TGTGCCAGCAGCCGAGGAATCCCTGGGGCCAACGTCCTGACTTTC. This gives the protein CASSRGIPGANVLTF.